This T cell receptor beta chain was profiled in a study of B cell selection in AIRE deficiency. The CDR3 totals 17 residues. Trimming took 3 bases from V and 2 from J; bases not matched to a gene: 5. The V gene's germline CDR1 is SEHNR and CDR2 FQNEAQ (reference sequence). Some clones are missing from TCRdb's copy, which holds only in-frame ones; the method was immunoSEQ multiplex PCR. The sample records roughly 24,000 clones, about 96% being singletons. The sorted conventional CD4 T cells were gated as CD4+CD127+. The sequencing sample was made of CD4+CD127+ conventional T cells sorted from PBMCs. The chain links TRBV7-9 to TRBJ1-5; 12 bases match TRBD1. The sequence derives from a human donor in good health. CDR3 sequence reads: CASSLGQGAGGNQPQHF. CDR3 in DNA: TGTGCCAGCAGCTTGGGACAGGGGGCGGGAGGCAATCAGCCCCAGCATTTT.